This T cell receptor beta chain emerged from a study of T and B cells in COVID-19 patients. Study details: Active-infection patients were older, median roughly 67 years, than recovered patients, median around 34 years. Study-wide results and limits: The recovered cohort had some 2,000 exclusive TCR clusters, including just over 30 low generation probability clusters.

Blood genomic DNA input for TRB amplification was roughly 230-550 ng. Of note for this clonotype: Its target is unknown.

Multiplex PCR with BIOMED2 TRB-A/B primer pools amplified TRB rearrangements. TCRdb re-called the multiplex PCR reads through MiXCR, storing one row per CDR3 protein. The sample shows roughly 13,000 distinct CDR3 sequences, over 25% of them seen only once. The germline CDR1 and CDR2 sequences are MNHEY and SMNVEV (reference sequence). CDR3 length: 15 amino acids. With V trimmed by 6 bases and J by 2 bases, 6 bases remained unmatched. Sequencing was done on a sample of blood. J is TRBJ1-5 and V is TRBV27, with TRBD1 matching over 8 bases. This clonotype originated in a human donor who had recovered from COVID-19. Written as DNA, the CDR3 is TGTGCCAGCAGGGCAGGGGGCCTGGGCAATCAGCCCCAGCATTTT. Protein: CASRAGGLGNQPQHF.